A selection of T cell receptor beta chains follows, all from one sample in a study of cytomegalovirus exposure and HLA in healthy donors. Sequencing used immunoSEQ multiplex PCR; TCRdb keeps in-frame clones, though not all of them. The sample yields some 98,000 clones, over 8% seen once. Specimen: PBMCs. The receptors stem from a man aged 50-60 years in good health and CMV-seropositive. Both conserved end residues are part of each CDR3. A D gene is named only where the DNA matches it firmly. Clone size is shown for a subset of rows, as once, few, many or a class of expanded clone.

. few TRBJ2-5 TRBV5-1 TGCGCCAGCTCTTTTTCGGGGGAAGAGACCCAGTACTTC CASSFSGEETQYF
. few TRBJ2-7 TRBV11-2 TGTGCCAGCAGCCCTGGGATCGGACTCACCTACGAGCAGTACTTC CASSPGIGLTYEQYF
. few TRBJ2-3 TRBV18 TGTGCCAGCTCACCTAGGGGGGGCAGAGGCACAGATACGCAGTATTTT CASSPRGGRGTDTQYF
. . TRBJ2-1 TRBV6-1 TGTGCCAGCAGTTATAGTTCATACAATGAGCAGTTCTTC CASSYSSYNEQFF
. . TRBJ2-1 TRBV5-4 TGTGCCAGCAGCTACACAGGGCTCTATGAGCAGTTCTTC CASSYTGLYEQFF
. few TRBJ1-2 TRBV19 TGTGCCAGTAGTATCCCACTTGAGGGTGGCTACACCTTC CASSIPLEGGYTF
TRBD2 few TRBJ2-7 TRBV5-4 TGTGCCAGCAGCGAGGTCCCGGGACTAGCGCAATACGAGCAGTACTTC CASSEVPGLAQYEQYF
TRBD1 . TRBJ2-7 TRBV18 TGTGCCAGCTCACCCTCGGGACAGGGGCGCTACGAGCAGTACTTC CASSPSGQGRYEQYF
TRBD1 few TRBJ1-2 TRBV19 TGTGCCAGTAGTACCTCACAGGGGGCCTCTCGCTATGGCTACACCTTC CASSTSQGASRYGYTF
. few TRBJ2-7 TRBV19 TGTGCCAGTAGTCCCGGGACTCGCGGTACCTACGAGCAGTACTTC CASSPGTRGTYEQYF
. few TRBJ2-7 TRBV28 TGTGCCAGCAGTCTCAGTGCGACAGGCTTTCTCTCCTACGAGCAGTACTTC CASSLSATGFLSYEQYF
TRBD2 . TRBJ2-5 TRBV7-9 TGTGCCAGCAGCCGGGGGGGATCAGGCGAAGAGACCCAGTACTTC CASSRGGSGEETQYF
TRBD1 few TRBJ2-1 TRBV29-1 TGCAGCGTTGTGAAGGGACAGCGATTCAATGAGCAGTTCTTC CSVVKGQRFNEQFF
TRBD1 . TRBJ2-7 TRBV7-2 TGTGCCAGCAGCTTTCAGGGGGCTAGCTACGAGCAGTACTTC CASSFQGASYEQYF
TRBD2 once TRBJ2-7 TRBV7-2 TGTGCCAGCACACTAGCGGGAGGGTACGAGCAGTACTTC CASTLAGGYEQYF
. once TRBJ2-2 TRBV11-2 TGTGCCAGCAGCCCGCCGACAGGTGGGACCGGGGAGCTGTTTTTT CASSPPTGGTGELFF
. . TRBJ2-7 TRBV27 TGTGCCAGCAGAATAGGGGAAACCTACGAGCAGTACTTC CASRIGETYEQYF
. few TRBJ2-5 TRBV2 TGTGCCAGCAGTTGGACAGTGTACCAAGAGACCCAGTACTTC CASSWTVYQETQYF
TRBD1 . TRBJ1-2 TRBV5-1 TGCGCCAGCGCCTCAACAGGGGACGGGGGCTATGGCTACACCTTC CASASTGDGGYGYTF
TRBD1 . TRBJ1-3 TRBV5-1 TGCGCCAGCAGCTTGGACAGGGGGATTGGTATCAGCTCTGGAAACACCATATATTTT CASSLDRGIGISSGNTIYF
TRBD1 . TRBJ1-5 TRBV27 TGTGCCAGCCAACGTTTAGGACAGGGGGATCAGCCCCAGCATTTT CASQRLGQGDQPQHF
. few TRBJ2-3 TRBV29-1 TGCAGCATTTATAAGGGGGGGAGCACAGATACGCAGTATTTT CSIYKGGSTDTQYF
TRBD1 few TRBJ1-6 TRBV5-4 TGTGCCAGCAGCTACTCCGGGACAGGGTCTCTATATTCACCCCTCCACTTT CASSYSGTGSLYSPLHF
TRBD1 . TRBJ2-7 TRBV28 TGTGCCAGCAGTTTGGGACAGTACGAGCAGTACTTC CASSLGQYEQYF
. . TRBJ2-7 TRBV5-6 TGTGCCAGCAGCTTGTATAACGAGCAGTACTTC CASSLYNEQYF
. few TRBJ1-5 TRBV7-2 TGTGCCAGCAGCTTAGTTGCCTCGCAGGGTGGCAATCAGCCCCAGCATTTT CASSLVASQGGNQPQHF
TRBD2 . TRBJ2-2 TRBV6-6 TGTGCCAGCAGGAGCGGACTAGGGAAAAACACCGGGGAGCTGTTTTTT CASRSGLGKNTGELFF
TRBD1 . TRBJ1-2 TRBV28 TGTGCCAGCAGTTTGGGAGGGGGACAGGGCGGCTACACCTTC CASSLGGGQGGYTF
TRBD2 . TRBJ2-7 TRBV29-1 TGCAGCGTTGAATTAGCGGGAGCGCGGGAGCAGTACTTC CSVELAGAREQYF
. many TRBJ1-2 TRBV28 TGTGCCAGCAGTTTAAACGTGGGCCCCTATGGCTACACCTTC CASSLNVGPYGYTF